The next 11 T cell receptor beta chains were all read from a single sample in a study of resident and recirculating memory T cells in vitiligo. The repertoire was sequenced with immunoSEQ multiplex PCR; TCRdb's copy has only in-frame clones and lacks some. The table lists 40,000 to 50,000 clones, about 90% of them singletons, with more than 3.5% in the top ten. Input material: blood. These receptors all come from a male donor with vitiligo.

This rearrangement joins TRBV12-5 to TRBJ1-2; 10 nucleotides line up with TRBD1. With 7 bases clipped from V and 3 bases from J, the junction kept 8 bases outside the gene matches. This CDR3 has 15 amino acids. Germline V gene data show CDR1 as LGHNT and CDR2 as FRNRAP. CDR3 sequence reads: CASARGTGDYYGYTF. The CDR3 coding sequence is TGTGCTAGTGCTCGTGGGACAGGGGACTACTATGGCTACACCTTC.

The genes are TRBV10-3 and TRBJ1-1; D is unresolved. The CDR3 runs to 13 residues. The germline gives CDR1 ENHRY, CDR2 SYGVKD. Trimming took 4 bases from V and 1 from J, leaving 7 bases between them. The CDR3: CAISGGANTEAFF. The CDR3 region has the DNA TGTGCCATCAGTGGAGGAGCGAACACTGAAGCTTTCTTT.

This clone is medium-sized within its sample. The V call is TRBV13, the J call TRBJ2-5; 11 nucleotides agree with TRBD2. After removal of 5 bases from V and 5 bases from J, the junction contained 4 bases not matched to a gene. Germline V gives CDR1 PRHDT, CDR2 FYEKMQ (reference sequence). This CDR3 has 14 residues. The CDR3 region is CASSVAGGDETQYF. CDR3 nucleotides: TGTGCCAGCAGCGTAGCGGGGGGGGATGAGACCCAGTACTTC.

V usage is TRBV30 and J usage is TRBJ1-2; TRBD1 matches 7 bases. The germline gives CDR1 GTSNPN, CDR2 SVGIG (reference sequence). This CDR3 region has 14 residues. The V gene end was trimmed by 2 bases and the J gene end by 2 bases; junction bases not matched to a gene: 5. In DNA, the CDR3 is TGTGCCTGGAGTCCACCGACAGGGAACTATGGCTACACCTTC. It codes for CAWSPPTGNYGYTF.

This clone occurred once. This CDR3 is CASRGLAGGDTQYF. The CDR3 bases are TGTGCCAGCAGGGGACTAGCGGGGGGAGATACGCAGTATTTT. The chain uses TRBV6-5 and TRBJ2-3, with 15 bases lining up with TRBD2. This CDR3 contains 14 residues. The ends lost 6 bases at V and 5 bases at J; junction bases unmatched: 0. Germline V gives CDR1 MNHEY, CDR2 SVGAGI.

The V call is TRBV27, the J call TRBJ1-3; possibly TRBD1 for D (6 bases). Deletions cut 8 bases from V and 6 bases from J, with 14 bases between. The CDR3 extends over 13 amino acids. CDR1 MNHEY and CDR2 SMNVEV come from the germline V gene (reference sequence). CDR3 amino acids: CASGRGVVNTIYF. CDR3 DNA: TGTGCCAGCGGGAGGGGGGTGGTAAACACCATATATTTT.

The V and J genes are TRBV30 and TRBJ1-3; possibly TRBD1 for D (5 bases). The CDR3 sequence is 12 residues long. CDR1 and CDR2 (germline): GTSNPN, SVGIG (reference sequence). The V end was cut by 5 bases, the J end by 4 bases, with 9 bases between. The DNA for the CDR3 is TGTGCCTGGGGGGGGGAAGGAAACACCATATATTTT. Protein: CAWGGEGNTIYF.

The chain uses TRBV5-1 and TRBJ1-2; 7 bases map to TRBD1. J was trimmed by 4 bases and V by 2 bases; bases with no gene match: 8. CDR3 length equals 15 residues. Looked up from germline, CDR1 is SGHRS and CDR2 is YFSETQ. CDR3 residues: CASSFGTGDPYGYTF. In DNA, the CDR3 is TGCGCCAGCAGCTTCGGAACAGGGGATCCCTATGGCTACACCTTC.

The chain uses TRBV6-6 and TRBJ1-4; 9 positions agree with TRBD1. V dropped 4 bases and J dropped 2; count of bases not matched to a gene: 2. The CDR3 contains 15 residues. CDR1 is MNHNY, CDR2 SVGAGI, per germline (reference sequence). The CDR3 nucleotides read TGTGCCAGCAGTTCCACAGGGGGCACTAATGAAAAACTGTTTTTT. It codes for CASSSTGGTNEKLFF.

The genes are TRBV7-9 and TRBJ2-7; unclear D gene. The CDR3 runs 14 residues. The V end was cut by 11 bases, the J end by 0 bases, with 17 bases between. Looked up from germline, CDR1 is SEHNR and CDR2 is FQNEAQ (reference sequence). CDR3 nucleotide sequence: TGTGCCGGTACCGCCCTAGGAAGCTCCTACGAGCAGTACTTC. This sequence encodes CAGTALGSSYEQYF. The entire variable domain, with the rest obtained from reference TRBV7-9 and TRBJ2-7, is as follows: DTGVSQNPRHKITKRGQNVTFRCDPISEHNRLYWYRQTLGQGPEFLTYFQNEAQLEKSRLLSDRFSAERPKGSFSTLEIQRTEQGDSAMYLCAGTALGSSYEQYFGPGTRLTVT.

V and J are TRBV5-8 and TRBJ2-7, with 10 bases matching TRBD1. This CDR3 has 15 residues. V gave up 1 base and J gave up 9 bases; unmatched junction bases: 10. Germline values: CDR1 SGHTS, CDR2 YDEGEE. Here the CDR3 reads CASSLRDRGDLGQYF. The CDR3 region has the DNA TGTGCCAGCAGCTTGAGGGACAGGGGAGATTTAGGGCAGTACTTC. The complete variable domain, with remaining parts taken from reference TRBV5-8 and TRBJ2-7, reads EAGVTQSPTHLIKTRGQQATLRCSPISGHTSVYWYQQALGLGLQFLLWYDEGEERNRGNFPPRFSGRQFPNYSSELNVNALELEDSALYLCASSLRDRGDLGQYFGPGTRLTVT.